This entry lists 14 T cell receptor beta chains sequenced from one sample in a study of blood T cell repertoires in COVID-19. TCRdb's copy holds only in-frame clones and misses some; the assay was immunoSEQ multiplex PCR. The data hold about 160,000 clones, with about 90% observed a single time. The material sequenced was peripheral blood. These receptors were obtained from a man older than 75 with acute or convalescent COVID-19.

The chain carries TRBV5-1 and TRBJ2-5; TRBD2 agrees at 11 bases. The V and J ends lost 6 bases and 0 bases, in that order; junction bases with no gene match: 4. The CDR3 is made up of 15 amino acids. Germline V gene lookup returns CDR1 SGHRS and CDR2 YFSETQ. The DNA of the CDR3 is TGCGCCAGCAAACTAGCGGGGGTCAACCAAGAGACCCAGTACTTC. It encodes CASKLAGVNQETQYF.

CDR3 region: CAISPSLDRAGTGELFF. For the CDR3, the DNA is TGTGCCATCAGTCCATCGTTGGACAGGGCTGGCACCGGGGAGCTGTTTTTT. J is TRBJ2-2 and V is TRBV10-3, with TRBD1 identical over 8 bases. V shed 5 bases and J 4 bases; nucleotides not matched to a gene: 12. The CDR3 runs 17 residues. In germline, CDR1 is ENHRY, CDR2 SYGVKD.

V is TRBV29-1 and J is TRBJ1-2, with D unclear. V lost 5 bases and J lost 8, with 15 bases in between. This CDR3 spans 12 amino acids. The germline V gene has CDR1 SQVTM and CDR2 ANQGSEA. The CDR3, as DNA: TGCAGCGTTCCTGGGGAGGGCCGGGGCTACACCTTC. Translated, it gives CSVPGEGRGYTF. The full variable domain, in which reference TRBV29-1 and TRBJ1-2 provide the parts outside the CDR3, is SAVISQKPSRDICQRGTSLTIQCQVDSQVTMMFWYRQQPGQSLTLIATANQGSEATYESGFVIDKFPISRPNLTFSTLTVSNMSPEDSSIYLCSVPGEGRGYTFGSGTRLTVV.

V is TRBV9 and J is TRBJ2-1; 11 bases align to TRBD2. Germline CDR1 is SGDLS and CDR2 is YYNGEE. The CDR3 extends over 19 amino acids. Trimming removed 4 bases from V and 5 bases from J; junction bases left unmatched: 17. CDR3 in DNA: TGTGCCAGCAGCCCGCCAGGCCCTTTAGCGGGAGGGCCACACAATGAGCAGTTCTTC. Protein product: CASSPPGPLAGGPHNEQFF.

The V gene is TRBV5-1, the J gene TRBJ1-4; 7 bases are a match to TRBD1. The CDR3 runs to 16 residues. Germline V gene sequence: CDR1 SGHRS, CDR2 YFSETQ. Trimming took 0 bases from V and 0 from J; bases not matched to a gene: 2. CDR3 residues: CASSLGDSSTNEKLFF. CDR3 DNA: TGCGCCAGCAGCTTGGGGGACAGCTCAACTAATGAAAAACTGTTTTTT.

This clone was seen a few times. The junction and the germline gene differ at one end; a read error may be behind it. The CDR3 here is CASSQDAGQGLSRVF. DNA for the CDR3: TGTGCCAGCAGCCAAGATGCCGGACAAGGCCTTTCTCGGGTTTTT. The gene calls are TRBV3-1 (or the pseudogene TRBV3-2) and TRBJ1-1; D might be TRBD1 (5 bases). The CDR3 covers 15 residues. In germline, CDR1 is LGHDT, CDR2 YNNKEL (reference sequence).

This chain uses TRBV2 with TRBJ2-5; 8 nucleotides match TRBD2. V shed 6 bases, J shed 5 bases, and the junction held 8 bases outside the gene matches. Germline-derived CDR1 and CDR2 are SNHLY and FYNNEI. The CDR3 length is 14 residues. CDR3 amino acids: CASRIGRAGETQYF. The CDR3 DNA reads TGTGCCAGCAGAATCGGGAGGGCCGGTGAGACCCAGTACTTC.

The chain recombines TRBV7-2 with TRBJ1-5; 11 bases are a match to TRBD1. This CDR3 contains 16 residues. The germline V gene encodes CDR1 SGHTA and CDR2 FQGNSA. The ends lost 2 bases at V and 2 bases at J; junction bases unmatched: 2. CDR3 coding DNA: TGTGCCAGCAGCTTATTGGGACAGGGGGGCAATCAGCCCCAGCATTTT. It yields the protein CASSLLGQGGNQPQHF. The full variable domain, completed using reference TRBV7-2 and TRBJ1-5, is GAGVSQSPSNKVTEKGKDVELRCDPISGHTALYWYRQSLGQGLEFLIYFQGNSAPDKSGLPSDRFSAERTGGSVSTLTIQRTQQEDSAVYLCASSLLGQGGNQPQHFGDGTRLSIL.

V and J are TRBV25-1 and TRBJ1-2, with 7 nucleotides matching TRBD1. J was trimmed by 4 bases and V by 3 bases; bases with no gene match: 5. Per germline, CDR1 MGHDK and CDR2 SYGVNS. This CDR3 region has 14 residues. The CDR3 here is CASSETGQFYGYTF. The CDR3 bases are TGTGCCAGCAGTGAGACAGGGCAATTCTATGGCTACACCTTC.

This chain links TRBV6-5 with TRBJ1-6, with a tentative D call TRBD1 (5 bases). The CDR3 runs to 14 residues. The V gene's germline CDR1 is MNHEY and CDR2 SVGAGI. The ends were cut back, 8 bases at V and 1 base at J, with 9 bases in the middle. The CDR3 protein is CASGGVSYNSPLHF. The CDR3 coding sequence is TGTGCCAGCGGGGGGGTTTCCTATAATTCACCCCTCCACTTT.

The chain links TRBV5-1 to TRBJ1-3; D unclear. The CDR3 is 15 amino acids. CDR1 and CDR2 (germline): SGHRS, YFSETQ. Trimming pared 1 base from V and 0 bases from J, leaving 8 bases between. The CDR3 is CASSLMAGSGNTIYF. The CDR3 DNA is TGCGCCAGCAGCTTGATGGCAGGCTCTGGAAACACCATATATTTT.

This clone was found a few times. This chain connects TRBV5-1 to TRBJ1-1; TRBD1 aligns across 7 bases. Germline V gene data show CDR1 as SGHRS and CDR2 as YFSETQ. V shed 3 bases, J shed 0 bases, and the junction held 8 bases outside the gene matches. This CDR3 has 16 amino acids. The CDR3 DNA is TGCGCCAGCAGCTGGGTGACAGGGTCCCTGAACACTGAAGCTTTCTTT. Protein sequence: CASSWVTGSLNTEAFF.

The chain has TRBV2 and TRBJ1-5; 8 bases are shared with TRBD1. CDR3 length: 15 amino acids. V trimming: 7 bases; J trimming: 3 bases; junction bases outside the gene matches: 8. Germline CDR1 and CDR2: SNHLY and FYNNEI. This CDR3 reads CASNTGTGANQPQHF. Written as DNA, the CDR3 is TGTGCCAGCAATACCGGGACAGGAGCCAATCAGCCCCAGCATTTT.

This clone was seen a handful of times. The CDR3 nucleotides read TGCGCCAGCAGCCAAGCGGGGGTGAGCAATCAGCCCCAGCATTTT. Translation gives CASSQAGVSNQPQHF. The rearrangement joins TRBV4-1 to TRBJ1-5, with D possibly TRBD1 on 5 matching bases. Germline CDR1 reads MGHRA; CDR2 reads YSYEKL. The length of the CDR3 is 15 residues. V shed 1 base and J shed 1 base, with 8 bases lying between them.